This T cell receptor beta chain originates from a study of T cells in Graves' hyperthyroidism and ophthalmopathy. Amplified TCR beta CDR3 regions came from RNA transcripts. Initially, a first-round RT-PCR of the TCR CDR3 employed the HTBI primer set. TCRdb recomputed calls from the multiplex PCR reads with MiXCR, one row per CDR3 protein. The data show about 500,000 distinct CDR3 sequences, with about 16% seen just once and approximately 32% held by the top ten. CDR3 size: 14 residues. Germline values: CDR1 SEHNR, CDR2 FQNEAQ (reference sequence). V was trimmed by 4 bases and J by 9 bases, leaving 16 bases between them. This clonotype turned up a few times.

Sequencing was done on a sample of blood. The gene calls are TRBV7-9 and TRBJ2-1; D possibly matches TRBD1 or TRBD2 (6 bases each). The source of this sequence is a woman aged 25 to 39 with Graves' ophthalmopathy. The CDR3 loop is CASSSTFRGGEQFF. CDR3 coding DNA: TGTGCCAGCAGCTCTACATTCAGGGGAGGTGAGCAGTTCTTC.